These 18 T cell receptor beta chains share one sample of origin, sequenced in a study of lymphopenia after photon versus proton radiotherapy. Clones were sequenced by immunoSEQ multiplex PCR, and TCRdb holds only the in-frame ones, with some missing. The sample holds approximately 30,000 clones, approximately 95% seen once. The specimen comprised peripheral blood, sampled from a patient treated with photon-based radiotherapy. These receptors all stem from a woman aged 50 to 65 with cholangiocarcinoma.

The CDR3 is CASSFPGGGAFF. The CDR3 DNA is TGTGCCAGCAGTTTTCCAGGTGGAGGAGCTTTCTTT. The chain couples TRBV27 to TRBJ1-1; D not certain. Trimming removed 3 bases from V and 10 bases from J, with 12 bases in between. The length of the CDR3 is 12 residues. Germline values: CDR1 MNHEY, CDR2 SMNVEV (reference sequence).

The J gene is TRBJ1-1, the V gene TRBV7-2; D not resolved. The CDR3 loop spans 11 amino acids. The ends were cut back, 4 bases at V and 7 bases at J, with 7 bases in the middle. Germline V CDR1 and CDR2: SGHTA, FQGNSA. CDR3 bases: TGTGCCAGCAGCTCCCGGAGTGAAGCTTTCTTT. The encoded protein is CASSSRSEAFF.

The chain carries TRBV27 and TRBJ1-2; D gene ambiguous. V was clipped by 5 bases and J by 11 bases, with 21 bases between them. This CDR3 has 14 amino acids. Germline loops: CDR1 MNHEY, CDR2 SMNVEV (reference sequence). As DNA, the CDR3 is TGTGCCAGCAGTCCCAGGCAGGACGGGTTTTCATACACCTTC. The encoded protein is CASSPRQDGFSYTF.

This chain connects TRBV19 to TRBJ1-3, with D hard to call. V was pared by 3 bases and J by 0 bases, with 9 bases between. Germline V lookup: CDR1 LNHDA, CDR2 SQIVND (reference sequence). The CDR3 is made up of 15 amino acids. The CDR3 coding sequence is TGTGCCAGTAGTATGTCTCGTAACTCTGGAAACACCATATATTTT. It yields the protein CASSMSRNSGNTIYF.

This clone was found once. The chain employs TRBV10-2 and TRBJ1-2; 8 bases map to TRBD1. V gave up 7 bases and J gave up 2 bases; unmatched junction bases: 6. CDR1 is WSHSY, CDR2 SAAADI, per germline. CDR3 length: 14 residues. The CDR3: CASTRQGPNYGYTF. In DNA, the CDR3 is TGCGCCAGCACAAGACAGGGGCCCAACTATGGCTACACCTTC.

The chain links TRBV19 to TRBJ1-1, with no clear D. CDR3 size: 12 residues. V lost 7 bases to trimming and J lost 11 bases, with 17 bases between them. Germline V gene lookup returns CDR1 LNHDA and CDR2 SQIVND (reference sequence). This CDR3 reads CASMNALGSAFF. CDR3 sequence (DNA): TGTGCCAGTATGAATGCCCTCGGTTCGGCTTTCTTT. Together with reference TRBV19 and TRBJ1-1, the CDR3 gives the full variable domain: DGGITQSPKYLFRKEGQNVTLSCEQNLNHDAMYWYRQDPGQGLRLIYYSQIVNDFQKGDIAEGYSVSREKKESFPLTVTSAQKNPTAFYLCASMNALGSAFFGQGTRLTVV.

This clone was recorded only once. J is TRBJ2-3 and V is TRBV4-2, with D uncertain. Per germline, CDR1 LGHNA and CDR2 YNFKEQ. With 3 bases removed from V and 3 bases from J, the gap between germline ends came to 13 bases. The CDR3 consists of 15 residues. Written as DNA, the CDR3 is TGTGCCAGCAGCCATGATCTGGGTAGGACAGATACGCAGTATTTT. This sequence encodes CASSHDLGRTDTQYF.

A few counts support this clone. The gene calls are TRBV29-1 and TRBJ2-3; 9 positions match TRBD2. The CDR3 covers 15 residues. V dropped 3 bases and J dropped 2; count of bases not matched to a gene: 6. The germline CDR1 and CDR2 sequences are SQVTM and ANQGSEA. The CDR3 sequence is CSVERSSGTTDTQYF. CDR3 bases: TGCAGCGTTGAGCGGTCTAGCGGGACCACAGATACGCAGTATTTT.

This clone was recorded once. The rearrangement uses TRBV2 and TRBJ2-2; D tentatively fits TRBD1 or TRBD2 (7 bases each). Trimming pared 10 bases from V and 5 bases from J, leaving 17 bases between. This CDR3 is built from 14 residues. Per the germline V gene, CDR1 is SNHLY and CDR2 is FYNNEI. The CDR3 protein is CANRGGGRTGELFF. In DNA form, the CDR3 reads TGTGCCAACAGGGGAGGGGGCCGGACCGGGGAGCTGTTTTTT.

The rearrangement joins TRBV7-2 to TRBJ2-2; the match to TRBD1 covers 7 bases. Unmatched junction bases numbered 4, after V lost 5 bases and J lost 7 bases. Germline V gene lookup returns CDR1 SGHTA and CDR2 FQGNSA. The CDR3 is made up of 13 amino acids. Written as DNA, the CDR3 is TGTGCCAGCAGCGAACAGGGGATCGGGGAGCTGTTTTTT. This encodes CASSEQGIGELFF.

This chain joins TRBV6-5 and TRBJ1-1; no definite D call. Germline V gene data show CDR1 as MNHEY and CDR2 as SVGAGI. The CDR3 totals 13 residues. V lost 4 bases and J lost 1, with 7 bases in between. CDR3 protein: CASSSTPNTEAFF. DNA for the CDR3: TGTGCCAGCAGTTCGACGCCGAACACTGAAGCTTTCTTT.

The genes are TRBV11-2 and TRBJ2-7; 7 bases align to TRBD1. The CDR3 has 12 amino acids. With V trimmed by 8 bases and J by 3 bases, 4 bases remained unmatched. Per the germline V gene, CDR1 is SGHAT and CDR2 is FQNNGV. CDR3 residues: CASGAGGYEQYF. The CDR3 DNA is TGTGCCAGCGGAGCAGGGGGCTACGAGCAGTACTTC.

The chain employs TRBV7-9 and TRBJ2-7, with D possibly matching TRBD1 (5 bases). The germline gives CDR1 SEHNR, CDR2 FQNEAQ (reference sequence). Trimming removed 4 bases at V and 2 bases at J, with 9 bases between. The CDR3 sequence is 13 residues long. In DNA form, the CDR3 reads TGTGCCAGCAGCTCAGGGTACACCTACGAGCAGTACTTC. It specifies CASSSGYTYEQYF.

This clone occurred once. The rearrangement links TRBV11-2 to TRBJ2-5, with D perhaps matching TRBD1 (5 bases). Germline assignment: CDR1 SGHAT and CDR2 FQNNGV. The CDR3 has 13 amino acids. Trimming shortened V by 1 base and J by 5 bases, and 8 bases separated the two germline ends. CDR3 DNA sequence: TGTGCCAGCAGCTTAGGCAGGGTTGAGACCCAGTACTTC. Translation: CASSLGRVETQYF.

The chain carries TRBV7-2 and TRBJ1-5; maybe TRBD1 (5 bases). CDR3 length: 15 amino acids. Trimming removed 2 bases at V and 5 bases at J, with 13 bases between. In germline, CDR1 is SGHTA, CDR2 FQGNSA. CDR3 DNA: TGTGCCAGCAGCTTATCAACAGGCGGGGATCAGCCCCAGCATTTT. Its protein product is CASSLSTGGDQPQHF.

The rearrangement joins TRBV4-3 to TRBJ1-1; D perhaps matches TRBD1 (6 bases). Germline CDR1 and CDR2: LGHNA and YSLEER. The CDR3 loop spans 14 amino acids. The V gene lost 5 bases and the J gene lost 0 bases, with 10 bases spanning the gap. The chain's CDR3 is CASSEQGLNTEAFF. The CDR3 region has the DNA TGCGCCAGCAGCGAACAGGGCTTGAACACTGAAGCTTTCTTT.

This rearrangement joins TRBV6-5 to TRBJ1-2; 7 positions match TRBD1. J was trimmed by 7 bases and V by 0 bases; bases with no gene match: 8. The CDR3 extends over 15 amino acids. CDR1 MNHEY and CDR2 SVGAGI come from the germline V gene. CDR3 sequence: CASSYSYQGVGGYTF. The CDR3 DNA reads TGTGCCAGCAGTTACTCCTACCAGGGGGTGGGTGGCTACACCTTC.

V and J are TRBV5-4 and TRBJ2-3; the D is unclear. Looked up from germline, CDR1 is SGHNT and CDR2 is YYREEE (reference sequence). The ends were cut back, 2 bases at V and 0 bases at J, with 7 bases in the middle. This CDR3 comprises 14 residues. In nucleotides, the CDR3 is TGTGCCAGCAGCTTCCCGGCTAGCACAGATACGCAGTATTTT. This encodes CASSFPASTDTQYF.